This paragraph covers one T cell receptor (beta chain) sequence. Relative to the germline gene, one junction end is altered; a read error may explain this. The sample belongs to a study of blood T cell repertoires in COVID-19. As handled by the study authors: Cell counts per sample came from amplifying reference gene primers. Profiling relied on immunoSEQ multiplex PCR, and the TCRdb table lists in-frame clones only, not all of them. That table is the source of V, J and clone size, and D and trimming were worked out from the DNA. The sample has around 200,000 clones, approximately 86% seen once; the top ten hold about 4.5%. The CDR3 consists of 15 residues. Germline CDR1 is MNHEY and CDR2 is SVGAGI. Participants came from some 26 US areas, aged roughly 18 to 90 years. Self-reported history from a screening survey and questionnaire set each donor's cohort. It was within 2 weeks before study entry that exposed participants met a COVID-19 case.

Specimen: PBMCs or T cells enriched from blood (not recorded which). The TCR originated in a woman in her twenties or thirties who had been exposed to COVID-19. This sequence joins TRBV6-5 and TRBJ2-7; 8 nucleotides match TRBD1. CDR3 sequence reads: CASSYSGQGPYEQYF. CDR3 DNA sequence: TGTGCCAGCAGTTACTCCGGACAGGGACCCTATGAGCAGTACTTC.